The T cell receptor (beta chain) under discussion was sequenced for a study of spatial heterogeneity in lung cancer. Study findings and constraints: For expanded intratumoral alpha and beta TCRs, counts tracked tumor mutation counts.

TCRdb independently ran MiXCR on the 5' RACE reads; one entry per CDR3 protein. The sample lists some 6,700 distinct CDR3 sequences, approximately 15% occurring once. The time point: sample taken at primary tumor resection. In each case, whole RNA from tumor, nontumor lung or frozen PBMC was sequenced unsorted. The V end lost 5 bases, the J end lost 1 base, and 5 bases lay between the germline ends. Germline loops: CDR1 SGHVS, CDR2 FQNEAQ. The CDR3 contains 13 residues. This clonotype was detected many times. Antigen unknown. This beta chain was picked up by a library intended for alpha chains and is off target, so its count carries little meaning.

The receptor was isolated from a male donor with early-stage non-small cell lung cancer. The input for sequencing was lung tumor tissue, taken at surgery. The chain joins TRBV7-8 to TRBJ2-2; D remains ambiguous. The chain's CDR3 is CASSKKNTGELFF. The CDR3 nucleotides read TGTGCCAGCAGCAAGAAGAACACCGGGGAGCTGTTTTTT. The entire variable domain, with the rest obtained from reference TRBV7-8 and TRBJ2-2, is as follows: GAGVSQSPRYKVAKRGQDVALRCDPISGHVSLFWYQQALGQGPEFLTYFQNEAQLDKSGLPSDRFFAERPEGSVSTLKIQRTQQEDSAVYLCASSKKNTGELFFGEGSRLTVL.